The 9 T cell receptor beta chains below come from one sample, sequenced in a study of cytomegalovirus exposure and HLA in healthy donors. The protocol was immunoSEQ multiplex PCR, while the TCRdb copy is restricted to in-frame clones and leaves out a portion. The sample records over 120,000 clones, 94% being singletons. The sequenced material came from PBMCs. All receptors come from a man aged 18-30 years in good health and CMV-seropositive.

The chain has TRBV6-5 and TRBJ1-1; D uncertain. Germline V gene lookup returns CDR1 MNHEY and CDR2 SVGAGI. The CDR3 sequence is 12 residues long. The V end was cut by 4 bases, the J end by 5 bases, with 8 bases between. The CDR3 coding sequence is TGTGCCAGCAGTTCATACGGGACTGAAGCTTTCTTT. Translated: CASSSYGTEAFF.

This clone has more than one count but fewer than ten. The gene calls are TRBV6-6 and TRBJ2-5; D gene uncertain. The CDR3 has 13 amino acids. The germline CDR1 and CDR2 sequences are MNHNY and SVGAGI (reference sequence). With 2 bases removed from V and 5 bases from J, the gap between germline ends came to 9 bases. The CDR3 nucleotides are TGTGCCAGCAGTTACCAGCAGGTGGAGACCCAGTACTTC. It yields the protein CASSYQQVETQYF.

The chain employs TRBV6-5 and TRBJ2-2, with D maybe TRBD2 (6 bases). Germline loops: CDR1 MNHEY, CDR2 SVGAGI. Trimming removed 6 bases at V and 4 bases at J, with 12 bases between. This CDR3 region has 14 residues. The CDR3 DNA is TGTGCCAGCAGCCGAGGGACTCCCACCGGGGAGCTGTTTTTT. Residues: CASSRGTPTGELFF.

The V call is TRBV6-6, the J call TRBJ1-2; D is possibly TRBD1 (5 bases). CDR1 and CDR2 (germline): MNHNY, SVGAGI (reference sequence). The length of the CDR3 is 15 residues. Trimming took 0 bases from V and 1 from J, leaving 9 bases between them. Here the CDR3 reads CASSYSGGDNYGYTF. In DNA, the CDR3 is TGTGCCAGCAGTTACTCGGGGGGGGATAACTATGGCTACACCTTC.

The chain employs TRBV7-9 and TRBJ2-7; 8 bases are shared with TRBD1. With 4 bases clipped from V and 3 bases from J, the junction kept 11 bases outside the gene matches. The length of the CDR3 is 16 residues. Germline V gene data show CDR1 as SEHNR and CDR2 as FQNEAQ (reference sequence). CDR3 in DNA: TGTGCCAGCAGCTCCCGACAGGGGAAGGGGGTCTACGAGCAGTACTTC. Amino acid sequence: CASSSRQGKGVYEQYF.

The V and J genes are TRBV9 and TRBJ2-3; D possibly corresponds to TRBD2 (6 bases). The length of the CDR3 is 15 residues. CDR1 and CDR2 from the germline V gene are SGDLS and YYNGEE. The V end lost 0 bases, the J end lost 4 bases, and 12 bases lay between the germline ends. CDR3 sequence reads: CASSVAGGFADTQYF. CDR3 coding DNA: TGTGCCAGCAGCGTAGCTGGAGGGTTCGCAGATACGCAGTATTTT.

This chain links TRBV15 with TRBJ2-5, with 12 bases matching TRBD1. V shed 0 bases, J shed 4 bases, and the junction held 9 bases outside the gene matches. There are 18 residues in the CDR3. Germline CDR1 reads LNHNV; CDR2 reads YYDKDF (reference sequence). The CDR3 is CATSRDSRDRGRVETQYF. The CDR3, as DNA: TGTGCCACCAGCAGAGATAGCCGGGACAGGGGGCGGGTAGAGACCCAGTACTTC.

The CDR3 DNA sequence: TGTGCCACCAGCAGAGATTTAGTTAGCGGGACTCCGCCGGGGTACTTC. It is translated as CATSRDLVSGTPPGYF. This chain links TRBV15 with TRBJ2-7; 8 bases are a match to TRBD2. The germline V gene has CDR1 LNHNV and CDR2 YYDKDF (reference sequence). The CDR3 extends over 16 amino acids. V lost 0 bases to trimming and J lost 12 bases; unmatched junction nucleotides: 16.

This rearrangement joins TRBV27 to TRBJ2-7, with TRBD1 matching over 11 bases. With V trimmed by 3 bases and J by 2 bases, 3 bases remained unmatched. CDR3 length: 15 amino acids. The germline V gene has CDR1 MNHEY and CDR2 SMNVEV (reference sequence). The CDR3 nucleotides read TGTGCCAGCAGTTTGGGGACAGGGGGGACCTACGAGCAGTACTTC. It specifies CASSLGTGGTYEQYF.